The entry that follows covers one T cell receptor beta chain sequence. The target of this receptor is not known. No base-level quality is on record; no much larger clone is a single base apart. Healthy HIV-negative adults with no recently reported acute infections or vaccinations were included as donors. Only Caucasian adults living in Nashville, Tennessee, USA were represented among the donors. CD4+ T cells were enriched through magnetic negative selection, after which naive cells were positively selected on CD45RA and the remaining negative fraction served as the memory subset. After blood collection by leukapheresis, PBMCs were isolated using Ficoll-Histopaque density gradient centrifugation and then cryopreserved in the vapor phase of liquid nitrogen. Analytical flow cytometry was used to check the purity and quantity of every magnetically sorted T cell population. From each sorted fraction, genomic DNA was isolated and quantified by UV absorbance on a Nanodrop 2000c.

This specimen comes from a study of shared clonotypes between healthy human individuals (dated by TCRdb to the early 2020s). For the wider study: The cohort included three men and a couple of women between 18 and 49 years of age. Per donor, three plates each were used for CD4 naive and CD4 memory, two for CD8 naive, and one for CD8 memory. The study deeply sequenced blood TCR repertoires of five healthy adults to estimate repertoire size and the extent of clonotype sharing between individuals. Libraries were prepared and TCR repertoires were sequenced by different laboratories using diverse techniques, in order to increase sequencing depth and limit assay-specific biases. Leukapheresis yielded between about 0.8 and 9.5 billion PBMCs per donor.

TCR CDR3 regions were amplified from genomic DNA by multiplex PCR using the deep immunoSEQ assay. For each cell subset, the extracted genomic DNA was distributed evenly across all wells of several immunoSEQ 96-well plates, and each plate served as one replicate. Each replicate PCR for sorted subsets received approximately 220 ng genomic DNA, equal to tens of thousands of T cell genomes. Purified libraries were quantified with a Qubit 3.0 fluorometer, sized on a Bioanalyzer 2100, and re-quantified with the KAPA Library Quantification kit. A separate single-read 150-cycle Illumina NextSeq 550 flow cell was used to sequence each immunoSEQ 96-well plate. In the paper's pipeline: Because the immunoSEQ output held only junctional sequences and lacked quality scores, the filtering could not match the filtering applied to full-length reads. To assign V/J genes and CDR3, sequences were annotated against IMGT germline references using PyIR, a Python wrapper for IgBLAST v1.9. Any read was removed if the V/J assignment was weak (E-value above 1e-6), the CDR3 was missing, or the read contained stop codons, out-of-frame junctions, or ambiguous translated residues. V3J clonotypes were defined by identical inferred V gene, J gene, and CDR3 amino acid sequence. To compute the percentage overlap between repertoires, the number of shared unique clonotypes was divided by the size of the smaller repertoire. Repertoire richness was assessed with RTK rarefaction, the Chao1 estimator, and Recon v2.1 estimates of unobserved clonotypes. Generation probabilities were computed with OLGA for all TCRbeta clonotypes obtained by the gDNA method from several donors. TCRdb limited this immuneACCESS table to in-frame rearrangements with V and J called. A share of clones is missing; checked studies link under half to unresolved V genes, and the rest is unexplained. For V, J and clone size, that table is used; D and trimming come from the DNA. The sample table records under 650,000 clones; 90% to 97% of these occur just once. The top ten constitute roughly 0.06% of the sample.

What the research found in general, with its limitations: When a few donors were compared, the shared fraction of clonotypes was 5% to 6.5% for naive CD4, less than 4% for naive CD8, 2.3% for memory CD4, and around 0.37% for memory CD8. Naive subsets generally had larger estimated clonotype richness than memory subsets. Sampling was restricted to blood, and TCR repertoires in tissues likely differ from the TCR repertoires found in blood. Because the study included a small number of donors, the genetic and exposure-history diversity represented was limited. Even with the large sequencing depth, rarefaction of the sorted-subset datasets indicated that sequencing was incomplete. Pairwise subsampling indicated that sequencing depth was expected to affect the degree of clonotype sharing among donors. Compared with non-shared clonotypes, the clonotypes found in all four sorted-subset donors had higher generation probabilities.

Source material: naive CD4+ T cells sorted from blood. In the paper's terms, the cell subset or site label means: CD45RA+ positively selected. The source of this sequence is a woman aged 30 to 39 in good health.

The DNA sequence is given as TGTGCCAGCAGCTCCGCTAGCGGTCAAGAGACCCAGTACTTC. Protein translation: CASSSASGQETQYF. The sequence is built from TRBV11-3 and TRBJ2-5; 7 bases in the junction line up with TRBD2. CDR1 SGHNT and CDR2 YENEEA were looked up in the germline V gene. The junction shows trimming of 4 bases on V and 2 bases on J, and the gene matches do not reach 4 bases of it. Taken from cysteine to phenylalanine, the CDR3 has 14 residues. The retained sequence is limited to the CDR3, 42 bases, with the frame set at the first base.